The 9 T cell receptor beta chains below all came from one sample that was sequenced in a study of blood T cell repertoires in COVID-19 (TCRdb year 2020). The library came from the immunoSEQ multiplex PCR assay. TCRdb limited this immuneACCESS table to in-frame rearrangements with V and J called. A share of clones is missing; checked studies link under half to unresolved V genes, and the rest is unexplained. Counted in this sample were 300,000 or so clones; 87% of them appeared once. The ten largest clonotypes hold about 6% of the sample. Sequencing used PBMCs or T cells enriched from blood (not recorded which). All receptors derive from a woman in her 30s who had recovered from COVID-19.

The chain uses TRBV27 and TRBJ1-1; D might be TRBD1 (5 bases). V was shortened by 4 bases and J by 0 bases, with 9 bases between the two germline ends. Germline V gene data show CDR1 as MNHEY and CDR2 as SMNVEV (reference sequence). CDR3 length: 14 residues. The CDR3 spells CASSYRNMNTEAFF. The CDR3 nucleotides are TGTGCCAGCAGTTACAGGAACATGAACACTGAAGCTTTCTTT.

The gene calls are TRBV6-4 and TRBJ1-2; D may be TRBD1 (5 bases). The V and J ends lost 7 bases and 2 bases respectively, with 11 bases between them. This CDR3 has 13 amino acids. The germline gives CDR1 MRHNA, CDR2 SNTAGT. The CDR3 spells CASKAGRNYGYTF. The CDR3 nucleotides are TGTGCCAGCAAGGCGGGACGAAACTATGGCTACACCTTC.

Written as DNA, the CDR3 is TGTGCCAGCAGTTACTTCCTCGGAGGGTCCTATGGCTACACCTTC. It yields the protein CASSYFLGGSYGYTF. The chain recombines TRBV6-5 with TRBJ1-2; D unresolved. In germline, CDR1 is MNHEY, CDR2 SVGAGI. Deletions cut 1 base from V and 4 bases from J, with 13 bases between. This CDR3 is 15 amino acids long.

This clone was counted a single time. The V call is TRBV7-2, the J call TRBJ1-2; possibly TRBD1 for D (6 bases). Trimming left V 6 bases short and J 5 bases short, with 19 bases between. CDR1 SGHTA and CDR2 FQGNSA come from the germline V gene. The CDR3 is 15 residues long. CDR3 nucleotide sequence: TGTGCCAGCAGTATGGCGGGGGGCGCTGATTATGGCTACACCTTC. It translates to CASSMAGGADYGYTF.

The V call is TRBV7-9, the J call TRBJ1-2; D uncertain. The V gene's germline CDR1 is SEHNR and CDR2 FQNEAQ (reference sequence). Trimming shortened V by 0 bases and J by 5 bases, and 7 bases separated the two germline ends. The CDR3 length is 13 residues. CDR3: CASSLAAAYGYTF. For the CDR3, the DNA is TGTGCCAGCAGCTTAGCAGCCGCGTATGGCTACACCTTC.

CDR3 region: CASSPSSYEQYF. CDR3 sequence (DNA): TGCGCCAGCAGCCCGAGCTCCTACGAGCAGTACTTC. V usage is TRBV5-1 and J usage is TRBJ2-7; D gene uncertain. The germline V and J ends were trimmed by 4 bases and 0 bases, with 5 bases remaining between them. The CDR3 is 12 amino acids. Looked up from germline, CDR1 is SGHRS and CDR2 is YFSETQ.

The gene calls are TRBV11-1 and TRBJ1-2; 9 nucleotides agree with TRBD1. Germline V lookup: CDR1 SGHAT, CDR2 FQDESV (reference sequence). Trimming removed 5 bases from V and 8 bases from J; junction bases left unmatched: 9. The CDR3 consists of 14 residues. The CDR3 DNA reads TGTGCCAGCAGCCCTCTAGGACAGGGGTTCGGCTACACCTTC. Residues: CASSPLGQGFGYTF.

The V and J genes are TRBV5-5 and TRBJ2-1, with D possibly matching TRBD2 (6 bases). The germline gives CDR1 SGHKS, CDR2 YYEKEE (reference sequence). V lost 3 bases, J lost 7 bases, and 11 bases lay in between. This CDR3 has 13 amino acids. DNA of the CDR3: TGTGCCAGCAGCTCGGGACTCTTAAATGAGCAGTTCTTC. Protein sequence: CASSSGLLNEQFF.

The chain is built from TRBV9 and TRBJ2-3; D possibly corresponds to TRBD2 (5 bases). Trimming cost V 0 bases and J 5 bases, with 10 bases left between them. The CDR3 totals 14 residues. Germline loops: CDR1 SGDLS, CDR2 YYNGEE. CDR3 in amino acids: CASSVGEKRDTQYF. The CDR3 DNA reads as TGTGCCAGCAGCGTAGGGGAGAAGCGAGATACGCAGTATTTT.